Listed here are 8 T cell receptor beta chains from one sample, sequenced in a study of cytomegalovirus exposure and HLA in healthy donors. With 60 Vbeta and 13 Jbeta primers, the PCR was carried out. The table came from immunoSEQ multiplex PCR; TCRdb's copy has only in-frame clones and leaves some out. The data hold 170,000 or so clones, with roughly 84% observed a single time. Sequenced sample: PBMCs. These receptors were taken from a boy aged 2 to 9 in good health and CMV-seronegative.

This CDR3 reads CASSLDPGLANPTDTQYF. The CDR3 DNA sequence: TGTGCCAGCAGCTTAGACCCGGGACTAGCGAATCCCACAGATACGCAGTATTTT. This chain joins TRBV7-6 and TRBJ2-3; 10 bases are a match to TRBD2. The CDR3 has 18 amino acids. CDR1 is SGHVS and CDR2 is FNYEAQ in the germline V gene. V shed 1 base and J 2 bases; nucleotides not matched to a gene: 9.

The J gene is TRBJ1-5, the V gene TRBV19, with D possibly being TRBD1 (6 bases). The germline gives CDR1 LNHDA, CDR2 SQIVND (reference sequence). The CDR3 consists of 13 residues. V gave up 10 bases and J gave up 7 bases, with 17 bases separating them. CDR3 sequence: CATKAGVGQPQHF. CDR3 in DNA: TGTGCCACCAAGGCAGGGGTAGGCCAGCCCCAGCATTTT.

V gene TRBV9 combines with J gene TRBJ2-4; 9 nucleotides match TRBD1. Unmatched junction bases numbered 2, after V lost 4 bases and J lost 3 bases. This CDR3 region has 14 residues. Germline-derived CDR1 and CDR2 are SGDLS and YYNGEE. In DNA form, the CDR3 reads TGTGCCAGCAGCCCGGACAGGGGCAAAAACATTCAGTACTTC. Translation gives CASSPDRGKNIQYF.

The CDR3: CASSFGQEAFF. The CDR3 DNA sequence: TGTGCCAGCAGCTTTGGCCAGGAAGCTTTCTTT. The rearrangement uses TRBV5-4 and TRBJ1-1; D gene unclear. CDR1 and CDR2 from the germline V gene are SGHNT and YYREEE (reference sequence). Trimming left V 2 bases short and J 8 bases short, with 7 bases between. The CDR3 spans 11 residues.

The chain joins TRBV10-2 to TRBJ2-1; 9 bases are a match to TRBD2. CDR3 length: 13 residues. Germline V lookup: CDR1 WSHSY, CDR2 SAAADI. Unmatched junction bases numbered 3, after V lost 6 bases and J lost 6 bases. CDR3 sequence: CASRSGRSNEQFF. The CDR3 DNA follows: TGCGCCAGCAGGAGCGGGAGGTCCAATGAGCAGTTCTTC.

The chain has TRBV10-3 and TRBJ2-5; D not certain. The germline gives CDR1 ENHRY, CDR2 SYGVKD. This CDR3 is 14 amino acids long. The V gene lost 0 bases and the J gene lost 2 bases, with 7 bases spanning the gap. The CDR3 DNA reads as TGTGCCATCAGTGAGTCGGCTAGACAAGAGACCCAGTACTTC. This gives the protein CAISESARQETQYF.

This clone occurred once. This chain uses TRBV19 with TRBJ2-4; 8 bases align to TRBD1. CDR3 length: 19 residues. The junction had 18 bases not matched to a gene; V was cut back by 7 bases and J by 1 base. CDR1 LNHDA and CDR2 SQIVND come from the germline V gene (reference sequence). As DNA, the CDR3 is TGTGCCAGTACCCCATCAGGGGGCGCGAGCTGGGTCGCCAAAAACATTCAGTACTTC. Translating it yields CASTPSGGASWVAKNIQYF.

In DNA form, the CDR3 reads TGCAGTGCGGTGGCGGGAGAGACCCAGTACTTC. It encodes CSAVAGETQYF. This chain connects TRBV20-1 to TRBJ2-5; weak D call: TRBD2 (5 bases). This CDR3 is 11 amino acids long. Trimming shortened V by 6 bases and J by 4 bases, and 9 bases separated the two germline ends. Germline CDR1 DFQATT, CDR2 SNEGSKA (reference sequence).